The 20 T cell receptor beta chains reported below all come from one sample, sequenced in a study of T-cell reconstitution after alpha-beta-depleted transplantation in children. Unique molecular identifiers were incorporated when the TCRbeta library was constructed. TCRdb used MiXCR to reprocess the PCR reads, holding one entry per CDR3 protein. The sample has just under 550,000 distinct CDR3 sequences, around 16% seen once. The sequencing used PBMCs from the stem cell graft donor, collected from the stem cell graft. The source of these receptors is a human donor who donated a stem cell graft to a child with acute lymphoblastic leukemia.

The J gene is TRBJ2-7, the V gene TRBV5-1; TRBD2 agrees at 8 bases. The CDR3 contains 14 residues. Germline CDR1 reads SGHRS; CDR2 reads YFSETQ. V was pared by 5 bases and J by 0 bases, with 4 bases of the junction left unmatched. The CDR3 DNA reads as TGCGCCAGCAGTGTTAGCGGGGACTCCTACGAGCAGTACTTC. It specifies CASSVSGDSYEQYF.

CDR3 residues: CASSDPRGVKFNEQFF. The CDR3 DNA sequence: TGTGCCAGCAGTGACCCTAGGGGGGTCAAATTCAATGAGCAGTTCTTC. The rearrangement links TRBV6-1 to TRBJ2-1; D possibly uses TRBD1 or TRBD2 (6 bases each). With 3 bases removed from V and 6 bases from J, the gap between germline ends came to 18 bases. The length of the CDR3 is 16 residues. CDR1 and CDR2 from the germline V gene are MNHNS and SASEGT.

CDR3 residues: CASSPLGGPPETQYF. CDR3 DNA: TGCGCCAGCAGTCCCCTTGGAGGGCCACCAGAGACCCAGTACTTC. The V call is TRBV4-1, the J call TRBJ2-5; D might be TRBD2 (6 bases). V was trimmed by 6 bases and J by 4 bases, leaving 18 bases between them. Germline V gene lookup returns CDR1 MGHRA and CDR2 YSYEKL. The CDR3 contains 15 residues.

This clonotype was seen more than once but under ten times. The V call is TRBV5-5, the J call TRBJ2-3; TRBD2 matches at 10 bases. The germline CDR1 and CDR2 sequences are SGHKS and YYEKEE (reference sequence). The length of the CDR3 is 17 residues. With V trimmed by 0 bases and J by 3 bases, 7 bases remained unmatched. CDR3 residues: CASSLEVAGGFTDTQYF. The CDR3 coding sequence is TGTGCCAGCAGCTTGGAGGTAGCGGGAGGTTTTACAGATACGCAGTATTTT.

The chain has TRBV5-1 and TRBJ1-6, with a tentative D call TRBD1 (5 bases). This CDR3 spans 16 amino acids. The germline V gene has CDR1 SGHRS and CDR2 YFSETQ. V was shortened by 2 bases and J by 5 bases, with 14 bases between the two germline ends. CDR3 nucleotide sequence: TGCGCCAGCAGCTTTCGAACAGGACTAAATAATTCACCCCTCCACTTT. Its protein is CASSFRTGLNNSPLHF.

This clonotype was counted only a few times. The chain uses TRBV5-1 and TRBJ2-7; D gene unclear. Deletions cut 0 bases from V and 5 bases from J, with 15 bases between. The CDR3 spans 15 residues. Germline CDR1 reads SGHRS; CDR2 reads YFSETQ. The CDR3 DNA is TGCGCCAGCAGCTTGGTCTTAGGCGGAAGGGACGAGCAGTACTTC. This codes for CASSLVLGGRDEQYF. The full variable domain, with the rest looked up from reference TRBV5-1 and TRBJ2-7, is KAGVTQTPRYLIKTRGQQVTLSCSPISGHRSVSWYQQTPGQGLQFLFEYFSETQRNKGNFPGRFSGRQFSNSRSEMNVSTLELGDSALYLCASSLVLGGRDEQYFGPGTRLTVT.

The chain couples TRBV5-8 to TRBJ1-1; 7 bases match TRBD1. This CDR3 is 15 amino acids long. The V and J ends lost 4 bases and 4 bases, in that order; junction bases with no gene match: 10. The germline V gene encodes CDR1 SGHTS and CDR2 YDEGEE. The CDR3 loop reads CASSDRQGAGTEAFF. In DNA form, the CDR3 reads TGTGCCAGCAGCGACCGACAGGGCGCGGGCACTGAAGCTTTCTTT.

The rearrangement uses TRBV5-6 and TRBJ2-3, with 7 bases fitting TRBD1. CDR3 length equals 14 residues. V lost 2 bases and J lost 6; bases outside the gene matches: 6. Per the germline V gene, CDR1 is SGHDT and CDR2 is YYEEEE. The CDR3 coding sequence is TGTGCCAGCAGCTTTACAGACAGGGTTGATACGCAGTATTTT. This sequence encodes CASSFTDRVDTQYF.

CDR3 DNA: TGCGCCAGCAGCCAAGAGTTACTAGCGGACTACTACGAGCAGTACTTC. Protein product: CASSQELLADYYEQYF. The V gene is TRBV4-1, the J gene TRBJ2-7; the match to TRBD2 covers 8 bases. J gave up 3 bases and V 0 bases, and 7 bases lay outside the gene matches. The germline V gene has CDR1 MGHRA and CDR2 YSYEKL. The CDR3 runs to 16 residues.

This clonotype was seen a handful of times. The chain is built from TRBV2 and TRBJ2-2; D is unclear. CDR3 length: 12 amino acids. V lost 7 bases and J 1 base, leaving 4 bases between the germline ends. Germline V lookup: CDR1 SNHLY, CDR2 FYNNEI. CDR3 in amino acids: CASIKNTGELFF. DNA of the CDR3: TGTGCCAGCATCAAGAACACCGGGGAGCTGTTTTTT.

The chain uses TRBV29-1 and TRBJ2-3, with 8 positions matching TRBD1. Germline loops: CDR1 SQVTM, CDR2 ANQGSEA. The CDR3 contains 12 residues. V gave up 4 bases and J gave up 3 bases; unmatched junction bases: 0. CDR3 coding DNA: TGCAGCGTTGGGGACAGGACAGATACGCAGTATTTT. This encodes CSVGDRTDTQYF.

The chain links TRBV6-5 to TRBJ2-2; 9 bases line up with TRBD2. Looked up from germline, CDR1 is MNHEY and CDR2 is SVGAGI. V lost 2 bases to trimming and J lost 6 bases; unmatched junction nucleotides: 7. CDR3 length equals 16 residues. For the CDR3, the DNA is TGTGCCAGCAGTTACGCGCTAGCGGGAAAATCCGGGGAGCTGTTTTTT. This codes for CASSYALAGKSGELFF.

V is TRBV5-1 and J is TRBJ2-2, with unresolved D. The CDR3 length is 12 residues. V was shortened by 5 bases and J by 7 bases, with 9 bases between the two germline ends. Germline V gene lookup returns CDR1 SGHRS and CDR2 YFSETQ. CDR3 amino acids: CASRGTVGELFF. In DNA form, the CDR3 reads TGCGCCAGCAGAGGAACAGTCGGGGAGCTGTTTTTT.

This clonotype has more than one count but fewer than ten. This rearrangement joins TRBV5-1 to TRBJ2-7, with TRBD2 as a possible D gene (6 bases). Germline CDR1 SGHRS, CDR2 YFSETQ. Trimming pared 3 bases from V and 0 bases from J, leaving 10 bases between. The CDR3 sequence is 14 residues long. CDR3 in amino acids: CASSSPSDSYEQYF. CDR3 nucleotides: TGCGCCAGCAGCTCCCCTAGCGACTCCTACGAGCAGTACTTC.

V gene TRBV7-2 combines with J gene TRBJ2-7; 11 bases line up with TRBD1. CDR3 length equals 15 residues. J lost 4 bases, V lost 4 bases, and 6 bases had no gene match. From germline, CDR1 is SGHTA and CDR2 FQGNSA. The CDR3 DNA reads TGTGCCAGCAGCTCGTGGACAGGGGGCTCGTACGAGCAGTACTTC. As protein: CASSSWTGGSYEQYF. The variable domain in full, with the rest retrieved from reference TRBV7-2 and TRBJ2-7, is GAGVSQSPSNKVTEKGKDVELRCDPISGHTALYWYRQSLGQGLEFLIYFQGNSAPDKSGLPSDRFSAERTGGSVSTLTIQRTQQEDSAVYLCASSSWTGGSYEQYFGPGTRLTVT.

The chain employs TRBV7-9 and TRBJ2-2, with 14 bases matching TRBD2. Trimming removed 4 bases from V and 7 bases from J; junction bases left unmatched: 8. Germline loops: CDR1 SEHNR, CDR2 FQNEAQ (reference sequence). The CDR3 length is 17 residues. The DNA for the CDR3 is TGTGCCAGCAGCTCCGGACTAGCGGGAGGTATCATCGGGGAGCTGTTTTTT. Translating gives CASSSGLAGGIIGELFF.

This clonotype was observed many times. J is TRBJ2-2 and V is TRBV7-2, with TRBD1 identical over 8 bases. From germline, CDR1 is SGHTA and CDR2 FQGNSA. The junction had 12 bases not matched to a gene; V was cut back by 5 bases and J by 4 bases. This CDR3 has 17 amino acids. CDR3 protein: CASSPSRVGTGTGELFF. The CDR3 bases are TGTGCCAGCAGCCCCAGCCGAGTTGGGACAGGCACCGGGGAGCTGTTTTTT.

There are a few counts of this clonotype. The rearrangement links TRBV29-1 to TRBJ1-4; D remains ambiguous. The V gene lost 0 bases and the J gene lost 12 bases, with 11 bases spanning the gap. CDR1 and CDR2 (germline): SQVTM, ANQGSEA. The length of the CDR3 is 12 residues. In DNA form, the CDR3 reads TGCAGCGTTGAAGACAGAAACCCGGAACTGTTTTTT. This sequence encodes CSVEDRNPELFF. The full variable domain, completed using reference TRBV29-1 and TRBJ1-4, is SAVISQKPSRDICQRGTSLTIQCQVDSQVTMMFWYRQQPGQSLTLIATANQGSEATYESGFVIDKFPISRPNLTFSTLTVSNMSPEDSSIYLCSVEDRNPELFFGSGTQLSVL.

This clonotype has just a few counts. The chain's CDR3 is CASTGRQEGTGELFF. The CDR3 region has the DNA TGTGCCAGCACGGGTCGACAGGAGGGCACCGGGGAGCTGTTTTTT. This chain links TRBV2 with TRBJ2-2, with D tentatively TRBD1 or TRBD2 (6 bases each). This CDR3 region has 15 residues. The germline V gene encodes CDR1 SNHLY and CDR2 FYNNEI. V dropped 7 bases and J dropped 4 bases, with 16 bases sitting between them.

The chain couples TRBV7-2 to TRBJ1-1; 9 bases fit TRBD1. CDR1 and CDR2 (germline): SGHTA, FQGNSA. The CDR3 has 15 amino acids. After removal of 5 bases from V and 3 bases from J, the junction contained 7 bases not matched to a gene. In DNA, the CDR3 is TGTGCCAGCAGCCGTAGGGACAGGGCGCACACTGAAGCTTTCTTT. This codes for CASSRRDRAHTEAFF.